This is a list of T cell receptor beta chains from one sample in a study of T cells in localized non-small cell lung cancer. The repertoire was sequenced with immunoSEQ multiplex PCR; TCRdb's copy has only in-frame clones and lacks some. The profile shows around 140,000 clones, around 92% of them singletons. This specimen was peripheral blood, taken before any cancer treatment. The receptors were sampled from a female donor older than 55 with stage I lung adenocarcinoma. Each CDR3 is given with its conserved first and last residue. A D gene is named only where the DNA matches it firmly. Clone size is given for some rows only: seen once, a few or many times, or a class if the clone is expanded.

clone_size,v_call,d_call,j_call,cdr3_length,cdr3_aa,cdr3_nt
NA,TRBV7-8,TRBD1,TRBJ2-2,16,CASSLIGTGGTGELFF,TGTGCCAGCAGCTTAATTGGGACAGGGGGAACCGGGGAGCTGTTTTTT
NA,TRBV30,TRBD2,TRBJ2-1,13,CAWTSGNSLEQFF,TGTGCCTGGACTAGCGGGAATTCACTTGAGCAGTTCTTC
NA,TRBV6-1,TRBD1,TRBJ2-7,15,CASSPRTGGNYEQYF,TGTGCCAGCAGTCCCCGGACAGGGGGCAACTACGAGCAGTACTTC
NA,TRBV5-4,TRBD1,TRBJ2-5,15,CASSLQGGGQETQYF,TGTGCCAGCAGCTTACAGGGGGGCGGGCAAGAGACCCAGTACTTC
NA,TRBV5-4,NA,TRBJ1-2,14,CASSPGQLNYGYTF,TGTGCCAGCAGCCCAGGACAGCTTAACTATGGCTACACCTTC
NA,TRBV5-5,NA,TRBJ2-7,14,CASSPFGSTYEQYF,TGTGCCAGCAGTCCCTTCGGCAGCACCTACGAGCAGTACTTC
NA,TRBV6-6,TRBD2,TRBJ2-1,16,CASRSIAGGPYNEQFF,TGTGCCAGCAGAAGCATAGCGGGAGGACCCTACAATGAGCAGTTCTTC
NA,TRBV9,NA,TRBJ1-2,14,CASSAGAGGYGYTF,TGTGCCAGCAGCGCGGGGGCTGGGGGCTATGGCTACACCTTC
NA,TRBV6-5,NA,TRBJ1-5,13,CASRGPGNQPQHF,TGTGCCAGCAGGGGGCCGGGTAATCAGCCCCAGCATTTT
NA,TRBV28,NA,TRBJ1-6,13,CASRPFPDSPLHF,TGTGCCAGCAGACCGTTCCCTGATTCACCCCTCCACTTT
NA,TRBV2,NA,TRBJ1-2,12,CASIRGNYGYTF,TGTGCCAGTATCAGGGGAAACTATGGCTACACCTTC
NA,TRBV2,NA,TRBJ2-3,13,CASSADADGTQYF,TGTGCCAGCAGTGCGGACGCCGACGGAACGCAGTATTTT
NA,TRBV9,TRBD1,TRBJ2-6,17,CASSPGDRVFGANVLTF,TGTGCCAGCAGCCCCGGGGACAGGGTGTTTGGGGCCAACGTCCTGACTTTC
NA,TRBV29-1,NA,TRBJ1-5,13,CSAWEGRNQPQHF,TGCAGCGCCTGGGAAGGCCGCAATCAGCCCCAGCATTTT
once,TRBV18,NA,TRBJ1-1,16,CASSPVPGSLNTEAFF,TGTGCCAGCTCACCAGTTCCGGGGTCCCTGAACACTGAAGCTTTCTTT
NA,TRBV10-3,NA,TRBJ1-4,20,CAISNTQSIGVWALIEKLFF,TGTGCCATCAGTAACACCCAATCTATTGGGGTCTGGGCATTAATTGAAAAACTGTTTTTT
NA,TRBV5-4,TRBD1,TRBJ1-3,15,CASGRDSATGNTIYF,TGTGCCAGCGGGCGGGACAGCGCTACTGGAAACACCATATATTTT
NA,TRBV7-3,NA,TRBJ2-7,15,CASSLAPGVIYEQYF,TGTGCCAGCAGCTTAGCCCCGGGAGTCATCTACGAGCAGTACTTC
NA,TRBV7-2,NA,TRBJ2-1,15,CASSLRGTKSDEQFF,TGTGCCAGCAGCTTACGCGGGACCAAATCGGATGAGCAGTTCTTC
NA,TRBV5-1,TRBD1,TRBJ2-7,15,CASSHEGQGANEQYF,TGCGCCAGCAGCCATGAGGGACAGGGGGCGAACGAGCAGTACTTC
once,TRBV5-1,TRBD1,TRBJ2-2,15,CASSLGDRGPGELFF,TGCGCCAGCAGCTTGGGGGACAGAGGGCCCGGGGAGCTGTTTTTT
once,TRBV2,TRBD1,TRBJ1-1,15,CASSALDRGGAEAFF,TGTGCCAGCAGTGCCCTAGACAGGGGGGGAGCTGAAGCTTTCTTT
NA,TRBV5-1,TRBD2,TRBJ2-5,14,CASSWGLAEETQYF,TGCGCCAGCAGCTGGGGACTAGCGGAAGAGACCCAGTACTTC
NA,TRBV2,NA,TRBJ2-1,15,CASSDVRGGRAEQFF,TGTGCCAGCAGCGACGTGAGGGGCGGGCGGGCTGAGCAGTTCTTC
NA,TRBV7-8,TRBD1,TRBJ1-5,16,CASSLYQGDQRQPQHF,TGTGCCAGCAGCCTATACCAGGGGGATCAACGGCAGCCCCAGCATTTT
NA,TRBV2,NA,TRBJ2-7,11,CATSPSYEQYF,TGTGCCACTTCCCCCTCCTACGAGCAGTACTTC
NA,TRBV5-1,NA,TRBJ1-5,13,CASSLSGNQPQHF,TGCGCCAGCAGTTTAAGTGGCAATCAGCCCCAGCATTTT
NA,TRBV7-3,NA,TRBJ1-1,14,CASSRGAGQPEAFF,TGTGCCAGCAGCCGGGGGGCAGGGCAACCTGAAGCTTTCTTT
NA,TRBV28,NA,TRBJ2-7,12,CASSRGLYEQYF,TGTGCCAGCAGTCGGGGTCTATACGAGCAGTACTTC
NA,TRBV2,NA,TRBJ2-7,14,CASSVVRPPREQYF,TGTGCCAGCAGTGTTGTACGCCCCCCCCGCGAGCAGTACTTC
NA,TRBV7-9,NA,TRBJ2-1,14,CASSLQGQGYEQFF,TGTGCCAGCAGCTTACAAGGGCAGGGCTATGAGCAGTTCTTC
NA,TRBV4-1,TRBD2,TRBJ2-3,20,CASSQTTAGLAGVSTDTQYF,TGCGCCAGCAGCCAAACAACCGCGGGACTAGCGGGAGTATCAACAGATACGCAGTATTTT
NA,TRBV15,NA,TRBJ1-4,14,CATTGSGAAEKLFF,TGTGCCACCACGGGCTCCGGGGCGGCTGAAAAACTGTTTTTT
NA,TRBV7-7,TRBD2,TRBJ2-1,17,CASSPTVGLAAYNEQFF,TGTGCTAGCAGCCCAACGGTGGGACTAGCGGCCTACAATGAGCAGTTCTTC
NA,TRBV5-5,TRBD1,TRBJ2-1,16,CASSSARRGLDNEQFF,TGTGCCAGCAGCTCGGCGCGCAGGGGGCTGGACAATGAGCAGTTCTTC
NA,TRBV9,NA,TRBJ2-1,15,CASSALVSMGNEQFF,TGTGCCAGCAGTGCTCTAGTAAGTATGGGGAATGAGCAGTTCTTC
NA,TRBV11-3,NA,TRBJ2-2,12,CASSPNTGELFF,TGTGCCAGCAGTCCCAACACCGGGGAGCTGTTTTTT
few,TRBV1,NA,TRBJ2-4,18,CTSSQDHQGIIFKNIQYF,TGCACCAGCAGCCAAGATCATCAGGGAATTATTTTCAAAAACATTCAGTACTTC
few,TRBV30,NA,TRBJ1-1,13,CAWSVDEGTEAFF,TGTGCCTGGAGTGTAGATGAAGGTACTGAAGCTTTCTTT
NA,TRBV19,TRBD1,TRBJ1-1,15,CASIWTGGLNTEAFF,TGTGCCAGTATATGGACAGGGGGCTTGAACACTGAAGCTTTCTTT
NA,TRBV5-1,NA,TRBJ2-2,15,CASSEVGFGTGELFF,TGCGCCAGCAGCGAAGTCGGGTTTGGGACCGGGGAGCTGTTTTTT
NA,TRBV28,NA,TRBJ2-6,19,CASSTLVVRGSSGANVLTF,TGTGCCAGCAGTACCCTAGTCGTAAGGGGCAGCTCTGGGGCCAACGTCCTGACTTTC
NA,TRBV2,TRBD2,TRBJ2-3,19,CASDARPGTRGPSTDTQYF,TGTGCCAGCGATGCTCGTCCGGGGACTAGAGGACCTAGCACAGATACGCAGTATTTT
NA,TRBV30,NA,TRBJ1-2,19,CAWSGINPGVNRSNYGYTF,TGTGCCTGGAGTGGCATTAACCCAGGGGTTAATCGGTCTAACTATGGCTACACCTTC
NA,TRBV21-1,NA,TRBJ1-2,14,CASKRAAKNYGYTF,TGTGCCAGCAAACGGGCAGCAAAGAACTATGGCTACACCTTC
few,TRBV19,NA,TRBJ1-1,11,CASRMDTEAFF,TGTGCCAGTAGGATGGATACTGAAGCTTTCTTT
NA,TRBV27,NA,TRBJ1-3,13,CASSPGWGNTIYF,TGTGCCAGCAGTCCAGGGTGGGGAAACACCATATATTTT
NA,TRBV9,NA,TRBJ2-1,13,CASSVNRLREQFF,TGTGCCAGCAGCGTGAATCGTCTTAGGGAGCAGTTCTTC
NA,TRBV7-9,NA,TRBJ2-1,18,CASKPLFTRKTSYNEQFF,TGTGCCAGCAAACCCCTCTTCACACGGAAAACCTCCTACAATGAGCAGTTCTTC
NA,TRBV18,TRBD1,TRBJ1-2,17,CASSPTGTGTSQLGYTF,TGTGCCAGCTCACCGACCGGGACAGGGACCTCACAATTGGGCTACACCTTC
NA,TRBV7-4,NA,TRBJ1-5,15,CASSLDKGGQQPQHF,TGTGCCAGCAGCCTAGACAAAGGGGGGCAGCAGCCCCAGCATTTT
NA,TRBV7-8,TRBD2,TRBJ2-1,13,CASSYERDYEQFF,TGTGCCAGCAGCTACGAGCGGGACTATGAGCAGTTCTTC
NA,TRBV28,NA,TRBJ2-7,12,CASSARSYEQYF,TGTGCCAGCAGCGCCCGCTCCTACGAGCAGTACTTC
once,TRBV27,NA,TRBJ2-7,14,CASTPSEQTHEQYF,TGTGCCAGCACACCTAGCGAACAGACCCACGAGCAGTACTTC
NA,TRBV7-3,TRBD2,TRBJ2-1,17,CASSAGTSGSSYNEQFF,TGTGCCAGCAGCGCCGGGACTAGCGGGAGCTCCTACAATGAGCAGTTCTTC
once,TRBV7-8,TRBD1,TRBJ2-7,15,CASTGFGQGTIEQYF,TGTGCCAGCACCGGATTTGGACAGGGAACGATCGAGCAGTACTTC
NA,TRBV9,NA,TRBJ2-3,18,CASSSDTPSTRVGDTQYF,TGTGCCAGCAGCTCAGACACCCCTTCGACTAGAGTCGGTGATACGCAGTATTTT
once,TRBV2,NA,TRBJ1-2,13,CASRQSSNYGYTF,TGTGCCAGCAGGCAGAGTTCTAACTATGGCTACACCTTC
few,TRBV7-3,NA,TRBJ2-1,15,CASSQSGAARDEQFF,TGTGCCAGCAGCCAAAGTGGTGCGGCCCGTGATGAGCAGTTCTTC
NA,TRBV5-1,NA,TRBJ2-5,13,CASSWTPGETQYF,TGCGCCAGCAGCTGGACCCCGGGAGAGACCCAGTACTTC